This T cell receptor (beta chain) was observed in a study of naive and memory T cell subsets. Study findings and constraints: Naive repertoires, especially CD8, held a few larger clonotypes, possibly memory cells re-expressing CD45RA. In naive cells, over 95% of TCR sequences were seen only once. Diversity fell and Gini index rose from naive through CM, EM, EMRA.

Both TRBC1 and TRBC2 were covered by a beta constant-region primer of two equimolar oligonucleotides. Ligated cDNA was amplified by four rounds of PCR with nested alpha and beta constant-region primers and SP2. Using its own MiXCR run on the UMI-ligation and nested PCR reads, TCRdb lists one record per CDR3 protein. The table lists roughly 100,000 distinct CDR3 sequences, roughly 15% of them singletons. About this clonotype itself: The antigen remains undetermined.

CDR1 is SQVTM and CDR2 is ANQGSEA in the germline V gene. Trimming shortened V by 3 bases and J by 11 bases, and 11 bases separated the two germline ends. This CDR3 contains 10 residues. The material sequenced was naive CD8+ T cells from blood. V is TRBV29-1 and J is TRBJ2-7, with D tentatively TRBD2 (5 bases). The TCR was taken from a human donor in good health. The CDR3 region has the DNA TGCAGCGTTGATTCCGGGGTGGAGTACTTC. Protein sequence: CSVDSGVEYF.